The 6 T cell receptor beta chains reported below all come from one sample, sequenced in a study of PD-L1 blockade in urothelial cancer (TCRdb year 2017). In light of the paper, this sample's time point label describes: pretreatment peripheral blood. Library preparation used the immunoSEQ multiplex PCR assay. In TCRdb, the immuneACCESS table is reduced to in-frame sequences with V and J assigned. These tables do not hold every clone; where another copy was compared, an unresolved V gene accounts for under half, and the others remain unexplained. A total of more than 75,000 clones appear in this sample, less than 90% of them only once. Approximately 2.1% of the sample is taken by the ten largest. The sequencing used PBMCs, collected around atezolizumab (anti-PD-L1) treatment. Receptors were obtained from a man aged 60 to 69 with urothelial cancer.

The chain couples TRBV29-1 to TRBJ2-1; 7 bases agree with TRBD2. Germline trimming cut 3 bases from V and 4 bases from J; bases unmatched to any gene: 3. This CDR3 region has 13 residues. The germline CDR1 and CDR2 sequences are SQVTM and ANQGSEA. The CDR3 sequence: CSVDGRKYNEQFF. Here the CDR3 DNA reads TGCAGCGTTGACGGGAGGAAGTACAATGAGCAGTTCTTC.

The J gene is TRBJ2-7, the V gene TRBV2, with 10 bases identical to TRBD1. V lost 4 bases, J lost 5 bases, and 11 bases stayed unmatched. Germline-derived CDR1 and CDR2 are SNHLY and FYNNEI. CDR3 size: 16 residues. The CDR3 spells CASSVLEDRGSHEQYF. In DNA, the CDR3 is TGTGCCAGCAGTGTCTTAGAGGACAGGGGGTCCCACGAGCAGTACTTC. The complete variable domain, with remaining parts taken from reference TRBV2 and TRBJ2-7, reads EPEVTQTPSHQVTQMGQEVILRCVPISNHLYFYWYRQILGQKVEFLVSFYNNEISEKSEIFDDQFSVERPDGSNFTLKIRSTKLEDSAMYFCASSVLEDRGSHEQYFGPGTRLTVT.

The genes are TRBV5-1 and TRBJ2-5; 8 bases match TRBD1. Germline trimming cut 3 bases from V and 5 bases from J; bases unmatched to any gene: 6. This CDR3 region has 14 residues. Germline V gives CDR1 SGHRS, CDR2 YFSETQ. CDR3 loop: CASSYLGQGETQYF. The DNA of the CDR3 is TGCGCCAGCAGCTATCTAGGACAGGGTGAGACCCAGTACTTC.

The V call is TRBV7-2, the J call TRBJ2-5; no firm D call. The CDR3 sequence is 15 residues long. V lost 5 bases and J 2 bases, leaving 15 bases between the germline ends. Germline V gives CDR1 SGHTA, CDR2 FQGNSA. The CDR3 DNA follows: TGTGCCAGCAGCCCACGACGGCTAGAGCAAGAGACCCAGTACTTC. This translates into CASSPRRLEQETQYF.

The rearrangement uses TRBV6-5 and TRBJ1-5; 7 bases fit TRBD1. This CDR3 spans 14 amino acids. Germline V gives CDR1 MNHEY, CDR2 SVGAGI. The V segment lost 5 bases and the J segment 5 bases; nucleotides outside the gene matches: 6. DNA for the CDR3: TGTGCCAGCAGTCAATCACAGGGGCATCAGCCCCAGCATTTT. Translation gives CASSQSQGHQPQHF.

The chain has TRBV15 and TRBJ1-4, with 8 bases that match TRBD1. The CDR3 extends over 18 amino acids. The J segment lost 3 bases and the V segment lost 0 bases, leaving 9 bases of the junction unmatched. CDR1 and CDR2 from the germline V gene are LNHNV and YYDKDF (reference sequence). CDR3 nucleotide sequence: TGTGCCACCAGCAGAGATCTTCAGGGGGCGGCGGCTAATGAAAAACTGTTTTTT. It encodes CATSRDLQGAAANEKLFF.